These 23 T cell receptor beta chains came from one sample sequenced in a study of cytomegalovirus exposure and HLA in healthy donors. It was with 60 Vbeta and 13 Jbeta primers that the PCR ran. Assay used: immunoSEQ multiplex PCR; TCRdb lists only in-frame clones, some missing. The sample comprises 150,000 to 200,000 clones, around 62% of which are singletons, and less than 3% rests with the top ten. The sequencing input was PBMCs. The receptors here all came from a man aged 40-55 years in good health and CMV-seronegative.

The chain combines TRBV11-2 with TRBJ1-6; D unclear. Per germline, CDR1 SGHAT and CDR2 FQNNGV. Trimming cost V 1 base and J 7 bases, with 5 bases left between them. The CDR3 contains 13 residues. CDR3 bases: TGTGCCAGCAGCTTAGTCAGGAATTCACCCCTCCACTTT. This encodes CASSLVRNSPLHF.

The chain combines TRBV18 with TRBJ2-2, with 10 bases identical to TRBD2. J was trimmed by 3 bases and V by 4 bases; bases with no gene match: 11. The CDR3 is made up of 18 amino acids. From germline, CDR1 is KGHSH and CDR2 LQKENI. CDR3 nucleotide sequence: TGTGCCAGCTCACAGTCGCTAGCGGGGGTAATGGACACCGGGGAGCTGTTTTTT. Residues: CASSQSLAGVMDTGELFF.

The chain combines TRBV2 with TRBJ2-3; 7 nucleotides match TRBD1. The CDR3 length is 16 residues. From germline, CDR1 is SNHLY and CDR2 FYNNEI. Trimming took 0 bases from V and 0 from J; bases not matched to a gene: 3. The CDR3 DNA is TGTGCCAGCAGTGAAGCATGGGACAGCAGCACAGATACGCAGTATTTT. Its protein is CASSEAWDSSTDTQYF.

This sequence joins TRBV7-2 and TRBJ1-5; weak D call: TRBD1 (6 bases). Germline V gives CDR1 SGHTA, CDR2 FQGNSA. The CDR3 is 14 residues long. Trimming left V 4 bases short and J 0 bases short, with 7 bases between. The CDR3 reads CASSSQGSNQPQHF. DNA of the CDR3: TGTGCCAGCAGCTCACAGGGTAGCAATCAGCCCCAGCATTTT.

This clone was found a few times. The gene calls are TRBV19 and TRBJ2-4, with D hard to call. The V gene's germline CDR1 is LNHDA and CDR2 SQIVND (reference sequence). The CDR3 runs to 15 residues. V shed 4 bases and J shed 6 bases, with 16 bases lying between them. This CDR3 is CASSTKSSLRNIQYF. The CDR3 bases are TGTGCCAGTAGTACAAAGAGCTCCTTAAGAAACATTCAGTACTTC.

The genes are TRBV4-3 and TRBJ2-5; 9 nucleotides line up with TRBD1. The J call is doubtful: the DNA matches TRBJ2-7 better. The CDR3 runs 15 residues. Germline CDR1 is LGHNA and CDR2 is YSLEER. The chain's CDR3 is CASSQEPGQGREQYF. The CDR3, as DNA: TGCGCCAGCAGCCAAGAACCGGGACAGGGCCGCGAGCAGTACTTC.

A remark on this clone: Other DNA sequences of this sample code for an identical CDR3. The J gene is TRBJ1-4, the V gene TRBV19, with TRBD1 matching 10 bases. The CDR3 runs to 15 residues. The V gene end was trimmed by 4 bases and the J gene end by 5 bases; junction bases not matched to a gene: 4. CDR1 and CDR2 from the germline V gene are LNHDA and SQIVND (reference sequence). CDR3 protein: CASSRRTGGNEKLFF. The CDR3 DNA sequence: TGTGCCAGTAGTAGGCGGACAGGGGGGAATGAAAAACTGTTTTTT.

V usage is TRBV5-1 and J usage is TRBJ2-7; D remains unclear. V was clipped by 0 bases and J by 3 bases, with 7 bases between them. Germline V gene data show CDR1 as SGHRS and CDR2 as YFSETQ. The length of the CDR3 is 13 residues. The CDR3 DNA reads TGCGCCAGCAGCTTGGACACCTTCTACGAGCAGTACTTC. Its protein is CASSLDTFYEQYF.

The count of this clone is one. The rearrangement uses TRBV25-1 and TRBJ2-5, with 7 bases that match TRBD1. The J call could be wrong; TRBJ2-7 is a better fit for the DNA end. Germline V gene sequence: CDR1 MGHDK, CDR2 SYGVNS. The CDR3 covers 13 residues. The chain's CDR3 is CASRRQGPDEQYF. The CDR3 DNA reads as TGTGCCAGCAGAAGACAGGGACCTGACGAGCAGTACTTC.

V is TRBV19 and J is TRBJ2-2; D perhaps matches TRBD2 (5 bases). In germline, CDR1 is LNHDA, CDR2 SQIVND (reference sequence). The CDR3 covers 15 residues. Trimming left V 3 bases short and J 7 bases short, with 15 bases between. CDR3 in DNA: TGTGCCAGTAGTATCGCCGACATAGGGAGCGGGGAGCTGTTTTTT. It codes for CASSIADIGSGELFF.

V and J are TRBV6-1 and TRBJ1-5; possibly TRBD1 for D (6 bases). The germline V gene has CDR1 MNHNS and CDR2 SASEGT. The V and J ends lost 5 bases and 5 bases respectively, with 13 bases between them. The CDR3 is made up of 14 amino acids. The CDR3 DNA follows: TGTGCCAGCAGTTCAGGGGTCTTGGATCAGCCCCAGCATTTT. Translated: CASSSGVLDQPQHF.

Only one count was recorded for this clone. The rearrangement links TRBV4-2 to TRBJ1-1, with D possibly being TRBD1 (5 bases). V was clipped by 5 bases and J by 3 bases, with 19 bases between them. This CDR3 is built from 16 residues. Per the germline V gene, CDR1 is LGHNA and CDR2 is YNFKEQ. The CDR3 is CASSLALGGSDTEAFF. The CDR3 nucleotides are TGTGCCAGCAGCTTGGCCCTCGGGGGGTCGGACACTGAAGCTTTCTTT.

The genes are TRBV6-5 and TRBJ1-1, with TRBD1 matching 7 bases. Germline V gene sequence: CDR1 MNHEY, CDR2 SVGAGI. The length of the CDR3 is 14 residues. V gave up 2 bases and J gave up 2 bases; unmatched junction bases: 2. The CDR3 protein is CASSYRGGNTEAFF. In nucleotides, the CDR3 is TGTGCCAGCAGTTACAGAGGGGGCAACACTGAAGCTTTCTTT.

This clone was observed a few times. The rearrangement uses TRBV5-8 and TRBJ1-6, with TRBD1 matching over 9 bases. J gave up 5 bases and V 3 bases, and 0 bases lay outside the gene matches. CDR3 length: 14 residues. Per the germline V gene, CDR1 is SGHTS and CDR2 is YDEGEE. CDR3 sequence reads: CASSWDRDNSPLHF. In nucleotides, the CDR3 is TGTGCCAGCAGCTGGGACAGGGATAATTCACCCCTCCACTTT.

V usage is TRBV5-6 and J usage is TRBJ1-3, with D perhaps TRBD1 (5 bases). Trimming took off 2 bases at V and 3 bases at J, with 18 bases between the two ends. This CDR3 has 17 residues. Looked up from germline, CDR1 is SGHDT and CDR2 is YYEEEE. The CDR3 coding sequence is TGTGCCAGCAGCTTCGGGGGTCTTTGGGGCTTTGGAAACACCATATATTTT. Protein sequence: CASSFGGLWGFGNTIYF.

The chain links TRBV5-1 to TRBJ1-1; D possibly corresponds to TRBD1 (5 bases). V lost 4 bases to trimming and J lost 1 base, with 11 bases between them. There are 14 residues in the CDR3. Looked up from germline, CDR1 is SGHRS and CDR2 is YFSETQ. CDR3 in DNA: TGCGCCAGCAGCAAGCTCCAGGGGAACACTGAAGCTTTCTTT. Protein: CASSKLQGNTEAFF.

This clone was observed a few times. The chain is built from TRBV28 and TRBJ2-4, with 7 nucleotides matching TRBD1. Unmatched junction bases numbered 7, after V lost 5 bases and J lost 0 bases. CDR1 MDHEN and CDR2 SYDVKM come from the germline V gene. This CDR3 is 16 amino acids long. CDR3 region: CASSPTGSLAKNIQYF. The CDR3 DNA is TGTGCCAGCAGTCCGACAGGGTCCCTAGCCAAAAACATTCAGTACTTC.

The rearrangement joins TRBV19 to TRBJ1-6; 7 positions match TRBD1. The CDR3 spans 14 residues. The trim removed 3 bases at V and 9 bases at J, leaving 5 bases unmatched. CDR1 LNHDA and CDR2 SQIVND come from the germline V gene (reference sequence). The CDR3 region has the DNA TGTGCCAGTAGTATTGGGGCAGGGGGTTCACCCCTCCACTTT. Its translation is CASSIGAGGSPLHF.

This CDR3 reads CASSPSIEYGYTF. The CDR3 nucleotides read TGTGCCAGCTCACCGTCTATAGAATATGGCTACACCTTC. The J gene is TRBJ1-2, the V gene TRBV18; D gene unclear. Looked up from germline, CDR1 is KGHSH and CDR2 is LQKENI. Trimming stripped 3 bases from V and 5 bases from J, with 10 bases between. This CDR3 comprises 13 residues. The full variable domain, with the rest looked up from reference TRBV18 and TRBJ1-2, is NAGVMQNPRHLVRRRGQEARLRCSPMKGHSHVYWYRQLPEEGLKFMVYLQKENIIDESGMPKERFSAEFPKEGPSILRIQQVVRGDSAAYFCASSPSIEYGYTFGSGTRLTVV.

The J gene is TRBJ1-5, the V gene TRBV19; TRBD1 aligns across 7 bases. The CDR3 has 15 residues. Germline V gene lookup returns CDR1 LNHDA and CDR2 SQIVND (reference sequence). Trimming cost V 5 bases and J 4 bases; bases outside gene matches: 8. In nucleotides, the CDR3 is TGTGCCAGTAGTCCGTTGGGGACAGCTAATCAGCCCCAGCATTTT. Amino acids: CASSPLGTANQPQHF.

This sequence joins TRBV7-8 and TRBJ2-2, with 12 bases lining up with TRBD2. This CDR3 has 16 amino acids. V shed 5 bases and J 3 bases; nucleotides not matched to a gene: 4. Germline CDR1 reads SGHVS; CDR2 reads FQNEAQ. The CDR3 DNA is TGTGCCAGCAGCGCTAGCGGGGGGGGTTACACCGGGGAGCTGTTTTTT. It specifies CASSASGGGYTGELFF.

Details on this clone: Its ends do not fully match the called genes, so a read error is possible. This rearrangement joins TRBV15 to TRBJ2-1; 7 bases line up with TRBD1. Germline V gene lookup returns CDR1 LNHNV and CDR2 YYDKDF (reference sequence). The CDR3 totals 17 residues. The CDR3 region is CAASARQGRANNNEQFF. DNA for the CDR3: TGTGCCGCCAGCGCGAGACAGGGACGGGCGAATAACAATGAGCAGTTCTTC.

In this sample, this clone turned up a few times. CDR3 sequence: CASRVGQGAYEQYF. DNA for the CDR3: TGTGCCAGCCGAGTAGGGCAGGGGGCCTACGAGCAGTACTTC. The rearrangement uses TRBV7-2 and TRBJ2-7; 7 bases align to TRBD1. The germline V gene encodes CDR1 SGHTA and CDR2 FQGNSA. The ends lost 8 bases at V and 2 bases at J; junction bases unmatched: 9. The CDR3 loop spans 14 amino acids.